This T cell receptor (beta chain) was documented in a study of metastatic and nonmetastatic thyroid tumors. Authors' methods: The distant-metastasis classifier for papillary thyroid cancer was built from CDR3 differences across clinicopathological groups. TCRdb re-called clones via MiXCR from the PCR reads. The V and J calls were not made by the authors but by TCRdb's processing. In the table there are tens of thousands of clones, roughly 25% of which are singletons. This clone was counted a few times. Each patient came to thyroid surgery without any prior treatment (of any kind). The material sequenced was tumor tissue. The receptor was derived from a male donor with papillary thyroid cancer or a benign thyroid nodule (not recorded which). Some clones in this sample may be carry-over from other donors' samples.

CDR3 coding DNA: TGTGCCAGCAGTTACCCCCGCGCAGTTTCAGATACGCAGTATTTT. Translating gives CASSYPRAVSDTQYF. The chain couples TRBV6-2 or TRBV6-3 to TRBJ2-3; the D is unclear. Germline V lookup: CDR1 MNHEY, CDR2 SVGEGT. The ends were cut back, 2 bases at V and 4 bases at J, with 13 bases in the middle. The CDR3 is 15 residues long.